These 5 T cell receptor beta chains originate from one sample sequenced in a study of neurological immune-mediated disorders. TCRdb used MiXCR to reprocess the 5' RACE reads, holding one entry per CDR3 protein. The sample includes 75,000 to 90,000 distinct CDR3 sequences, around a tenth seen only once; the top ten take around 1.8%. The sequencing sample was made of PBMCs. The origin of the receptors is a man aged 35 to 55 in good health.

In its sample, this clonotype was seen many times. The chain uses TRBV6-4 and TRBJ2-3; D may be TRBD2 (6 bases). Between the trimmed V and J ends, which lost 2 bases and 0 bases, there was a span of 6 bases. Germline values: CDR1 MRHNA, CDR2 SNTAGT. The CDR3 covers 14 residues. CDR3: CASSDGTSTDTQYF. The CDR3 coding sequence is TGTGCCAGCAGTGACGGGACTAGCACAGATACGCAGTATTTT.

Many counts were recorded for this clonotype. The CDR3 coding sequence is TGCGCCAGCAGGTGGGCTGGGGCCAACGTCCTGACTTTC. It specifies CASRWAGANVLTF. The rearrangement joins TRBV5-1 to TRBJ2-6; D ambiguous. The germline V and J ends were trimmed by 5 bases and 2 bases, with 5 bases remaining between them. Per the germline V gene, CDR1 is SGHRS and CDR2 is YFSETQ. The CDR3 extends over 13 amino acids.

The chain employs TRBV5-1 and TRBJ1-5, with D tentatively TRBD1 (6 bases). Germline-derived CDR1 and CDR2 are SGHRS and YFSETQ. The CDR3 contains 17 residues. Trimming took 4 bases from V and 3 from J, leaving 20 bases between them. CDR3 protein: CASSTTGGSTINQPQHF. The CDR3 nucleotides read TGCGCCAGCAGCACCACGGGGGGCTCGACAATCAATCAGCCCCAGCATTTT. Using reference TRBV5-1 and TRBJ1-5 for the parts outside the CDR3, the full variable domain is KAGVTQTPRYLIKTRGQQVTLSCSPISGHRSVSWYQQTPGQGLQFLFEYFSETQRNKGNFPGRFSGRQFSNSRSEMNVSTLELGDSALYLCASSTTGGSTINQPQHFGDGTRLSIL.

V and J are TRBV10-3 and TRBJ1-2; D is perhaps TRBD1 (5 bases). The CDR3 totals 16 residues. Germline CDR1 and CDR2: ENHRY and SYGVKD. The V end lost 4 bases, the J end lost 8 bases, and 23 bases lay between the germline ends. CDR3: CAISVALSIPGGGYTF. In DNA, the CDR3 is TGTGCCATCAGTGTGGCCCTTTCGATCCCCGGGGGAGGCTACACCTTC.

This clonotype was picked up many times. The CDR3 here is CSARAPRAFTSGLSSYNEQFF. The CDR3 nucleotides read TGCAGTGCTAGAGCCCCCAGGGCCTTTACGAGCGGGCTAAGCTCCTACAATGAGCAGTTCTTC. The J gene is TRBJ2-1, the V gene TRBV20-1; a weak D match, TRBD2 (6 bases). CDR1 DFQATT and CDR2 SNEGSKA come from the germline V gene (reference sequence). CDR3 length: 21 residues. Trimming cost V 1 base and J 0 bases, with 28 bases left between them.